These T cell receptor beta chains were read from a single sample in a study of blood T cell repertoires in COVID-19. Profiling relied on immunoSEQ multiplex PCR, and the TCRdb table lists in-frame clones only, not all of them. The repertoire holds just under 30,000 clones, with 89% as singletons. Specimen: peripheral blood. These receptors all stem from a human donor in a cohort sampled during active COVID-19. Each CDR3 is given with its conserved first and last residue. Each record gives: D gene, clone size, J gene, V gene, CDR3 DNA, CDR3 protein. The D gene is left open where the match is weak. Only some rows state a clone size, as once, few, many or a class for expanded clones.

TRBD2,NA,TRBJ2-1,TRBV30,TGTGCCTGGAGTTGGCTAGCGGGGGGGCCTAATGAGCAGTTCTTC,CAWSWLAGGPNEQFF
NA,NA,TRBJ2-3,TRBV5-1,TGCGCCAGCAGCTTGGGGGGGAGGAGCACAGATACGCAGTATTTT,CASSLGGRSTDTQYF
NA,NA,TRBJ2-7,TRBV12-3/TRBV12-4,TGTGCCAGCAGTCCCCGGGCAGGGTCGCCGTACTTC,CASSPRAGSPYF
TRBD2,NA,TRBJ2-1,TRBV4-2,TGTGCCACCAGCCGAGAAATGACTAGCGGGGGGGGGAATGAGCAGTTCTTC,CATSREMTSGGGNEQFF
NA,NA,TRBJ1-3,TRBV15,TGTGCCACCAGCAGCCATGGGGAGTCTGGAAACACCATATATTTT,CATSSHGESGNTIYF
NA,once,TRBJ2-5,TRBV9,TGTGCCAGCAGCGTAGCAGAGAGGGAGACCCAGTACTTC,CASSVAERETQYF
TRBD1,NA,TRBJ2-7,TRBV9,TGTGCCAGCAGCCCCGGGACAGGGGCCTACGAGCAGTACTTC,CASSPGTGAYEQYF
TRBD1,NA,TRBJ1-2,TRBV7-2,TGTGCCAGCAGCTTAGAACCCCTTAGGGACAGCTATGGCTACACCTTC,CASSLEPLRDSYGYTF
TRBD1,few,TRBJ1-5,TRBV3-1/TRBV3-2,TGTGCCAGCAGCCAAGGGACAGGGAGCAATCAGCCCCAGCATTTT,CASSQGTGSNQPQHF
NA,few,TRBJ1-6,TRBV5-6,TGTGCCAGCAGCAAACCTGGGACTGAAAATTCACCCCTCCACTTT,CASSKPGTENSPLHF
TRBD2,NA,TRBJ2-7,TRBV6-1,TGTGCCAGCAGTGACGGGGGGTTGACCTACGAGCAGTACTTC,CASSDGGLTYEQYF
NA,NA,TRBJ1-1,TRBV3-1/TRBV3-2,TGTGCCAGCGGGGGGGCTCAATCGAACACTGAAGCTTTCTTT,CASGGAQSNTEAFF
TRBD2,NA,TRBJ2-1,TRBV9,TGTGCCAGCAGCGTAGGAGATAGCGGGGGGATATACAATGAGCAGTTCTTC,CASSVGDSGGIYNEQFF
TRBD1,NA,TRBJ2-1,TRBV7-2,TGTGCCAGCTACCGGGACAGCAACAATGAGCAGTTCTTC,CASYRDSNNEQFF
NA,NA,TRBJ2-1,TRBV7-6,TGTGCCAGCAGCGTCGCGGGTTTGTACAATGAGCAGTTCTTC,CASSVAGLYNEQFF
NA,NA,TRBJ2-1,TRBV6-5,TGTGCCAGCAGCGACACGAAGGGAGGCGATGAGCAGTTCTTC,CASSDTKGGDEQFF
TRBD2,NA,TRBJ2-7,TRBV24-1,TGTGCCACCAGTGCGGGGGGGCATCACGAGCAGTACTTC,CATSAGGHHEQYF
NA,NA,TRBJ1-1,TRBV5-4,TGTGCCAGCAGCCCCCCCCAAAGGGGGAACACTGAAGCTTTCTTT,CASSPPQRGNTEAFF
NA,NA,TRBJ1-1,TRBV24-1,TGTGCCACCAGTTACTATGGGGAAGCTTTCTTT,CATSYYGEAFF
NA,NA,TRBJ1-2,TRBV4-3,TGCGCCAGCAGCCAAAGAACAGCTACCGCGTCCTATGGCTACACCTTC,CASSQRTATASYGYTF
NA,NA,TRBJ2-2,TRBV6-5,TGTGCCAGCAGACCCCAGGGGGGATCCACCGGGGAGCTGTTTTTT,CASRPQGGSTGELFF
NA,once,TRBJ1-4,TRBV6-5,TGTGCCAGCAGTTATTACGGGGGGGCTGGTGAAAAACTGTTTTTT,CASSYYGGAGEKLFF
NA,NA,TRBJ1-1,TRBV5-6,TGTGCCAGCAGTCGAAGGGGGAACACTGAAGCTTTCTTT,CASSRRGNTEAFF
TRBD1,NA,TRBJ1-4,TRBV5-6,TGTGCCAGCAGCTCAGGGGACAGGGGGAGTGAAAAACTGTTTTTT,CASSSGDRGSEKLFF
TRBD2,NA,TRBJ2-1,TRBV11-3,TGTGCCAGCAGCTTGTCTCCTAGCGGGTACAATGAGCAGTTCTTC,CASSLSPSGYNEQFF
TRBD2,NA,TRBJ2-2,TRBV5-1,TGCGCCAGGACTAGCGAACACCGGGAGCTGTTTTTT,CARTSEHRELFF
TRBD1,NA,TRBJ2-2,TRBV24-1,TGTGCCACCAGTGACCCGGGACAGGGTTTAACCGGGGAGCTGTTTTTT,CATSDPGQGLTGELFF
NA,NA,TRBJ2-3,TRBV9,TGTGCCAGCAGCGGGGGGACTAGCACAGATACGCAGTATTTT,CASSGGTSTDTQYF
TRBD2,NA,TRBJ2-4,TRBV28,TGTGCCAGCCGGGGGGTGATTAACAAAAACATTCAGTACTTC,CASRGVINKNIQYF
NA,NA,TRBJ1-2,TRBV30,TGTGCCTGGAGTGTAGATTTGCCAGGGCCCTATGGCTACACCTTC,CAWSVDLPGPYGYTF
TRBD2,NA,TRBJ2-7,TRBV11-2,TGTGCCAGCAGCGTTACCGGGACTAGCGGGGGGCGATCCTACGAGCAGTACTTC,CASSVTGTSGGRSYEQYF
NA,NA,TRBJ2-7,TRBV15,TGTGCCACCAGCAGAGATCGGACTGGGCAGGGGACCTACGAGCAGTACTTC,CATSRDRTGQGTYEQYF
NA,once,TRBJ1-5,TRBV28,TGTGCCTCTTGCTGGGCAGGTAGCAATCAGCCCCAGCATTTT,CASCWAGSNQPQHF
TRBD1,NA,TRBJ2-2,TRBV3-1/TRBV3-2,TGTGCCAGCAGCCAAGAGCCCACCGGACAGGTTTCGAACACCGGGGAGCTGTTTTTT,CASSQEPTGQVSNTGELFF
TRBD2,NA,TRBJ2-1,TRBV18,TGTGCCAGCCGCCCCGGACTAGCGATGTACAATGAGCAGTTCTTC,CASRPGLAMYNEQFF
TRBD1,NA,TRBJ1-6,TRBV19,TGTGCCAGTAGTATTGACAGGGGGACTTCACCCCTCCACTTT,CASSIDRGTSPLHF
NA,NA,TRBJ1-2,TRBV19,TGTGCCAGTAGTTCCGGACAGCTTCTTAACTATGGCTACACCTTC,CASSSGQLLNYGYTF
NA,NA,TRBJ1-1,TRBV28,TGTGCCAGCAGTTTACCACAGACAGGTCCCCTTAACACTGAAGCTTTCTTT,CASSLPQTGPLNTEAFF
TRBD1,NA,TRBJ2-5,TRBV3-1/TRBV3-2,TGTGCCAGCAGACAGGCCGGGACAGGGGGCAGGGAGACCCAGTACTTC,CASRQAGTGGRETQYF
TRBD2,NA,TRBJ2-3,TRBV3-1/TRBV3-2,TGTGCCAGCAGCCAAGAGCGGGGGGCCAGCACAGATACGCAGTATTTT,CASSQERGASTDTQYF
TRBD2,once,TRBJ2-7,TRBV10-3,TGTGCCATCGGTGGTGGGGGAGGGTCGGGCGAGCAGTACTTC,CAIGGGGGSGEQYF
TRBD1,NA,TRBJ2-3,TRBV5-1,TGCGCCAGCAGAGGGGGCCCGACAAAACCGACAGATACGCAGTATTTT,CASRGGPTKPTDTQYF
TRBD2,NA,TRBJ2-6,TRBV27,TGTGCCAGCAGTTGGGGGGGTTCTGGGGCCAACGTCCTGACTTTC,CASSWGGSGANVLTF
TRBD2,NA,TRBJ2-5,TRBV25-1,TGTGCCAGCAGAAGTAAAGCGGGACTAGCGGGGATAGAGACCCAGTACTTC,CASRSKAGLAGIETQYF
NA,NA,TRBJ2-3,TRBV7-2,TGTGCCAGCAGCTTAAATCGGGGCGCGGGGACAGATACGCAGTATTTT,CASSLNRGAGTDTQYF
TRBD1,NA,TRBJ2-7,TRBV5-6,TGTGCCAGCAGCTGGACAGGCCCCTACGAGCAGTACTTC,CASSWTGPYEQYF
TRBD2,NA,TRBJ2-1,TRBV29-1,TGCAGCGTTAGGGGGGGACTAGGGTTTGAGCAGTTCTTC,CSVRGGLGFEQFF
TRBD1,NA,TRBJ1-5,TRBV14,TGTGCCAGCAAAGGGGACAGACCGTCGTATCAGCCCCAGCATTTT,CASKGDRPSYQPQHF
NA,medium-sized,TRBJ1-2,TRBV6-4,TGTGCCAGCAGTGACTCAGACGGGGATGGCTACACCTTC,CASSDSDGDGYTF
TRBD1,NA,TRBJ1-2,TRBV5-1,TGCGCCAGCAGCTTCTCCGGTGGGACAGAATATGGCTACACCTTC,CASSFSGGTEYGYTF
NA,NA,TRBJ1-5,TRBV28,TGTGCCAGCAGTTCTACAGGGACCCAGCCCCAGCATTTT,CASSSTGTQPQHF
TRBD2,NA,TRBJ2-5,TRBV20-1,TGCAGTGCTAGTGCTAGCGGGGGGTCCCAAGAGACCCAGTACTTC,CSASASGGSQETQYF